This TCR beta chain was profiled in a study of T cell changes during pregnancy in multiple sclerosis. Profiling relied on immunoSEQ multiplex PCR, and the TCRdb table lists in-frame clones only, not all of them. Altogether fewer than 85,000 clones are present, more than 90% being singletons, with the ten largest covering less than 2%. J gave up 8 bases and V 5 bases, and 4 bases lay outside the gene matches. Germline values: CDR1 SNHLY, CDR2 FYNNEI. This CDR3 is 13 amino acids long. Here the sequenced sample was peripheral blood, taken in the second trimester of pregnancy. The chain carries TRBV2 and TRBJ2-1, with 9 bases aligning to TRBD2. This TCR was sampled from a female donor with multiple sclerosis, enrolled in a pregnancy study. The CDR3 protein is CASSFGTSYEQFF. CDR3 bases: TGTGCCAGCAGTTTCGGGACTAGCTATGAGCAGTTCTTC.